This passage covers 6 T cell receptor beta chains from one sample sequenced in a study of stem cell transplantation in POMP-related autoinflammatory disease. The data were produced by immunoSEQ multiplex PCR, yet TCRdb's version contains in-frame clones alone and is incomplete. The repertoire holds tens of thousands of clones, with approximately 91% as singletons. The sample here was CD4+ T cells from PBMCs, taken after stem cell transplantation. The source of these receptors is a human patient with POMP-related autoinflammation and immune dysregulation (PRAID). Some T cells may be graft donor cells.

The rearrangement uses TRBV24-1 and TRBJ2-3, with D hard to call. The germline CDR1 and CDR2 sequences are KGHDR and SFDVKD. V lost 2 bases and J 7 bases, leaving 6 bases between the germline ends. The CDR3 spans 12 residues. The CDR3 loop reads CATSDYPHTQYF. CDR3 DNA: TGTGCCACCAGTGATTATCCTCATACGCAGTATTTT.

This chain joins TRBV3-1 (or the pseudogene TRBV3-2) and TRBJ2-6; D remains unclear. This CDR3 has 19 amino acids. Germline loops: CDR1 LGHDT, CDR2 YNNKEL (reference sequence). V was pared by 3 bases and J by 0 bases, with 18 bases between. CDR3 region: CASSQRRTKVTSGANVLTF. The CDR3 DNA reads TGTGCCAGCAGCCAGAGACGGACGAAGGTGACCTCTGGGGCCAACGTCCTGACTTTC.

The chain carries TRBV7-9 and TRBJ2-7; D is possibly TRBD2 (6 bases). Trimming stripped 1 base from V and 0 bases from J, with 10 bases between. The CDR3 has 15 residues. Germline assignment: CDR1 SEHNR and CDR2 FQNEAQ (reference sequence). CDR3 in amino acids: CASSLGDSSSYEQYV. The CDR3 region has the DNA TGTGCCAGCAGCTTAGGGGACTCTAGCTCCTACGAGCAGTACGTC.

This clone has a handful of counts. The chain has TRBV5-1 and TRBJ1-3; maybe TRBD1 (6 bases). The CDR3 runs to 17 residues. V lost 3 bases and J lost 0, with 16 bases in between. Germline CDR1 and CDR2: SGHRS and YFSETQ. CDR3 DNA: TGCGCCAGCAGCTCCGGACAGAGGACTAGCTCTGGAAACACCATATATTTT. It yields the protein CASSSGQRTSSGNTIYF.

In its sample, this clone ranks as medium-sized (0.01 to 0.1%). The chain carries TRBV28 and TRBJ2-6; 9 nucleotides line up with TRBD1. V lost 5 bases to trimming and J lost 3 bases; unmatched junction nucleotides: 8. Germline loops: CDR1 MDHEN, CDR2 SYDVKM. The CDR3 is 17 amino acids. CDR3 sequence (DNA): TGTGCCAGCAGTCCTATTTGGGGACAGGGTGGGGCCAACGTCCTGACTTTC. This codes for CASSPIWGQGGANVLTF.

The rearrangement uses TRBV6-5 and TRBJ2-7; TRBD1 matches at 8 bases. This CDR3 region has 15 residues. V lost 0 bases and J lost 2; bases outside the gene matches: 3. The germline V gene encodes CDR1 MNHEY and CDR2 SVGAGI. CDR3 in amino acids: CASSYSRGQTYEQYF. In DNA, the CDR3 is TGTGCCAGCAGTTACTCCAGGGGGCAGACCTACGAGCAGTACTTC.